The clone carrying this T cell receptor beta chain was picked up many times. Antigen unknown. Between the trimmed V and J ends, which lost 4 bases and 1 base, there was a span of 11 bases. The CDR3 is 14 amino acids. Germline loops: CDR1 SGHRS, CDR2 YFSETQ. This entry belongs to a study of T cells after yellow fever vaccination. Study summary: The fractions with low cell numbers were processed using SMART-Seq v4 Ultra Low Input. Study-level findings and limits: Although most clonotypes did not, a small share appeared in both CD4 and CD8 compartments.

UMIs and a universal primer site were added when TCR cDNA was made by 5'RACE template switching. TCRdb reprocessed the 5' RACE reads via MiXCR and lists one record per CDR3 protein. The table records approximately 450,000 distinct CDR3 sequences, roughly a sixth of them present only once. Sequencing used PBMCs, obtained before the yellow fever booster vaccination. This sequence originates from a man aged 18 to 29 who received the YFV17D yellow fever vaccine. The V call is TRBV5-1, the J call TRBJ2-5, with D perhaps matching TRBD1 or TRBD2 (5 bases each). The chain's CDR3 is CASSLERGQETQYF. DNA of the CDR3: TGCGCCAGCAGCCTGGAGAGGGGCCAAGAGACCCAGTACTTC.